This T cell receptor (beta chain) was identified during a study of CD4 T cells in relation to SARS-CoV-2 and coronaviruses. Study results and limitations: Culture-expanded clones reflect memory recall rather than primary priming during culture. No donor gave both pre-pandemic and post-infection samples.

Remarks on this clone: What it recognizes is unknown.

Uncultured naive and memory CD4+ T cells supplied DNA for deep TCR-beta sequencing. Sequenced by immunoSEQ multiplex PCR; TCRdb stores in-frame clones only, minus some. The sample lists around 37,000 clones, roughly 85% occurring once. Germline V gene sequence: CDR1 MDHEN, CDR2 SYDVKM. CDR3 length: 18 residues. Trimming removed 6 bases from V and 1 base from J, with 25 bases in between. The sequenced sample was memory CD4+ T cells from PBMCs. The rearrangement links TRBV28 to TRBJ2-7; D is possibly TRBD2 (5 bases). The sequence came from an adult with COVID-19. In DNA, the CDR3 is TGTGCCAGCAGAGACGGGATTCGGTCACTCACCTTTTCCTACGAGCAGTACTTC. Encoded protein: CASRDGIRSLTFSYEQYF. The full variable domain, in which reference TRBV28 and TRBJ2-7 provide the parts outside the CDR3, is DVKVTQSSRYLVKRTGEKVFLECVQDMDHENMFWYRQDPGLGLRLIYFSYDVKMKEKGDIPEGYSVSREKKERFSLILESASTNQTSMYLCASRDGIRSLTFSYEQYFGPGTRLTVT.